The 25 T cell receptor beta chains listed next were all sequenced from one sample in a study of T cells in Graves' hyperthyroidism and ophthalmopathy. Amplification of TCR beta CDR3 regions was performed using RNA transcripts as template. An initial round of RT-PCR targeting the TCR CDR3 relied on the HTBI primer set. TCRdb used MiXCR to reprocess the multiplex PCR reads, holding one entry per CDR3 protein. In the table there are over 450,000 distinct CDR3 sequences, approximately 17% of which are singletons. The sequencing sample was made of blood. These receptors were taken from a woman younger than 30 with Graves' ophthalmopathy.

The rearrangement joins TRBV7-2 to TRBJ2-2; D is possibly TRBD1 or TRBD2 (5 bases each). Trimming took off 7 bases at V and 4 bases at J, with 19 bases between the two ends. CDR3 length equals 16 residues. CDR1 SGHTA and CDR2 FQGNSA come from the germline V gene. CDR3 residues: CASTFLGAVSTGELFF. The CDR3 DNA sequence: TGTGCCAGCACCTTCCTCGGGGCAGTGAGCACCGGGGAGCTGTTTTTT.

This clonotype turned up a few times. The rearrangement uses TRBV19 and TRBJ1-1; 9 bases align to TRBD1. V trimming: 5 bases; J trimming: 0 bases; junction bases outside the gene matches: 7. The CDR3 is made up of 16 amino acids. Germline assignment: CDR1 LNHDA and CDR2 SQIVND (reference sequence). DNA for the CDR3: TGTGCCAGTAGTCCGGGACAGGGACTTGTGAACACTGAAGCTTTCTTT. Translated, it gives CASSPGQGLVNTEAFF.

This clonotype was recorded many times. J is TRBJ1-5 and V is TRBV20-1; D might be TRBD1 (5 bases). The CDR3 runs 13 residues. The V gene's germline CDR1 is DFQATT and CDR2 SNEGSKA (reference sequence). With 4 bases removed from V and 1 base from J, the gap between germline ends came to 8 bases. The DNA for the CDR3 is TGCAGTGCTAAGGGGCTCAGCAATCAGCCCCAGCATTTT. Its protein is CSAKGLSNQPQHF.

In its sample, this clonotype was seen a few times. V usage is TRBV15 and J usage is TRBJ1-4; 7 bases are a match to TRBD1. Germline CDR1 LNHNV, CDR2 YYDKDF (reference sequence). V shed 0 bases, J shed 6 bases, and the junction held 7 bases outside the gene matches. This CDR3 spans 16 amino acids. The CDR3 region is CATSRDPGGQDEKLFF. In nucleotides, the CDR3 is TGTGCCACCAGCAGAGATCCAGGGGGGCAGGATGAAAAACTGTTTTTT.

The rearrangement uses TRBV20-1 and TRBJ1-5; D perhaps matches TRBD1 (5 bases). The V gene's germline CDR1 is DFQATT and CDR2 SNEGSKA (reference sequence). CDR3 length: 15 amino acids. V was shortened by 3 bases and J by 1 base, with 13 bases between the two germline ends. CDR3 residues: CSASEAGRSNQPQHF. Here the CDR3 DNA reads TGCAGTGCTAGTGAGGCGGGACGAAGCAATCAGCCCCAGCATTTT.

For this clonotype: One base away lies a much larger clone, so this may be a sequencing read error. CDR3 DNA sequence: TGTGCCAGCAGTGGACAGGCAAACACTGAAGCTTCCTTT. Translation: CASSGQANTEASF. V is TRBV2 and J is TRBJ1-1; tentatively, D is TRBD1 (6 bases). CDR1 SNHLY and CDR2 FYNNEI come from the germline V gene. The CDR3 runs to 13 residues.

This clonotype was picked up many times. The rearrangement uses TRBV5-6 and TRBJ2-7; 10 nucleotides agree with TRBD2. V lost 2 bases and J lost 1; bases outside the gene matches: 9. This CDR3 has 17 residues. Germline V CDR1 and CDR2: SGHDT, YYEEEE. The CDR3 reads CASSLRLAGVLSYEQYF. The DNA of the CDR3 is TGTGCCAGCAGCTTAAGGCTAGCGGGAGTTCTTTCCTACGAGCAGTACTTC.

This clonotype was observed a few times. A much larger clone is a single base away; this may be a read error. The chain carries TRBV6-1 and TRBJ2-7; 7 bases align to TRBD2. Germline values: CDR1 MNHNS, CDR2 SASEGT. Trimming cost V 4 bases and J 2 bases; bases outside gene matches: 8. The CDR3 length is 15 residues. The CDR3 sequence: CASSGQAGTAYEQYF. The DNA of the CDR3 is TGTGCCAGCAGTGGCCAAGCGGGGACTGCCTACGAGCAGTACTTC.

This clonotype has a count of ten or more. The V call is TRBV3-1, the J call TRBJ2-1; 10 positions match TRBD1. Germline V gene sequence: CDR1 LGHDT, CDR2 YNNKEL (reference sequence). Trimming removed 4 bases from V and 1 base from J; junction bases left unmatched: 10. This CDR3 has 18 residues. The CDR3 sequence: CASSRQGAGGSSYNEQFF. CDR3 nucleotide sequence: TGTGCCAGCAGCCGACAGGGGGCAGGCGGGAGTTCCTACAATGAGCAGTTCTTC.

This clonotype was observed a handful of times. J is TRBJ2-7 and V is TRBV14; perhaps TRBD1 as D (5 bases). The ends were cut back, 3 bases at V and 5 bases at J, with 17 bases in the middle. CDR1 is SGHDN and CDR2 is FVKESK in the germline V gene. The CDR3 is 15 residues long. The DNA of the CDR3 is TGTGCCAGCAGCCAGTCGGCACCAGGGTGGAACGAGCAGTACTTC. This translates into CASSQSAPGWNEQYF.

This clonotype was recorded at least ten times. The chain couples TRBV11-3 to TRBJ2-3; TRBD1 is a possible D gene (7 bases). This CDR3 is built from 17 residues. With 4 bases removed from V and 1 base from J, the gap between germline ends came to 18 bases. CDR1 is SGHNT and CDR2 is YENEEA in the germline V gene. The CDR3 nucleotides read TGTGCCAGCAGCTCCGGGGACAGCTCGGGGGGCACAGATACGCAGTATTTT. This gives the protein CASSSGDSSGGTDTQYF.

This clonotype was seen many times. The J gene is TRBJ2-7, the V gene TRBV2; the D gene could be TRBD1 or TRBD2 (5 bases each). The length of the CDR3 is 13 residues. Trimming removed 6 bases at V and 7 bases at J, with 16 bases between. Per germline, CDR1 SNHLY and CDR2 FYNNEI. CDR3 region: CASRGDQTGEQYF. The CDR3 DNA follows: TGTGCCAGCAGGGGGGACCAAACCGGGGAGCAGTACTTC. The entire variable domain, with the rest obtained from reference TRBV2 and TRBJ2-7, is as follows: EPEVTQTPSHQVTQMGQEVILRCVPISNHLYFYWYRQILGQKVEFLVSFYNNEISEKSEIFDDQFSVERPDGSNFTLKIRSTKLEDSAMYFCASRGDQTGEQYFGPGTRLTVT.

The genes are TRBV5-1 and TRBJ1-4; tentative D call: TRBD1 (5 bases). Germline lookup yields CDR1 SGHRS and CDR2 YFSETQ. Trimming removed 3 bases from V and 0 bases from J, with 12 bases in between. This CDR3 is built from 16 residues. The CDR3 here is CASSSPETATNEKLFF. The CDR3 bases are TGCGCCAGCAGCTCTCCCGAGACAGCAACTAATGAAAAACTGTTTTTT.

Ten or more counts support this clonotype. The genes are TRBV20-1 and TRBJ1-6; D not resolved. Looked up from germline, CDR1 is DFQATT and CDR2 is SNEGSKA (reference sequence). V was trimmed by 0 bases and J by 8 bases, leaving 8 bases between them. The CDR3 runs 13 residues. The chain's CDR3 is CSARDLRDSPLHF. The DNA for the CDR3 is TGCAGTGCTAGAGATCTGAGAGATTCACCCCTCCACTTT.

This clonotype was observed a single time. The V call is TRBV19, the J call TRBJ2-2; D uncertain. Germline V gene data show CDR1 as LNHDA and CDR2 as SQIVND (reference sequence). The CDR3 runs 15 residues. Trimming stripped 1 base from V and 2 bases from J, with 8 bases between. CDR3 protein: CASSIVETNTGELFF. Here the CDR3 DNA reads TGTGCCAGTAGTATAGTTGAGACTAACACCGGGGAGCTGTTTTTT.

The chain carries TRBV3-1 and TRBJ2-1, with 10 bases matching TRBD2. Germline V gives CDR1 LGHDT, CDR2 YNNKEL (reference sequence). This CDR3 is built from 13 residues. The ends lost 1 base at V and 10 bases at J; junction bases unmatched: 1. DNA for the CDR3: TGTGCCAGCAGCCAAGGGACTAGCGGAGAGCAGTTCTTC. Amino acid sequence: CASSQGTSGEQFF.

The V call is TRBV25-1, the J call TRBJ2-7; D not resolved. Trimming pared 4 bases from V and 3 bases from J, leaving 16 bases between. Germline lookup yields CDR1 MGHDK and CDR2 SYGVNS. This CDR3 region has 15 residues. CDR3 DNA: TGTGCCAGCAGTGGTCAGGACCCAATTGACTACGAGCAGTACTTC. Amino acids: CASSGQDPIDYEQYF.

Of note for this clonotype: A much bigger clone sits one base away, suggesting this may be a read error. This chain links TRBV5-1 with TRBJ1-5; D is ambiguous. CDR3 length: 15 amino acids. Germline V CDR1 and CDR2: SGHRS, YFSETQ. The CDR3 DNA reads as TGCGCCAGCGGCTTGGACGCGGGTAGCAATCAGCCCCAGCATTTT. Translation: CASGLDAGSNQPQHF.

This chain connects TRBV4-1 to TRBJ2-7; the D gene is possibly TRBD2 (5 bases). Trimming left V 0 bases short and J 6 bases short, with 15 bases between. The CDR3 is 15 amino acids. Germline CDR1 reads MGHRA; CDR2 reads YSYEKL. The CDR3 sequence is CASSQERGLGSEQYF. The CDR3 DNA sequence: TGCGCCAGCAGCCAAGAGCGAGGGCTAGGATCCGAGCAGTACTTC.

This clonotype has a count of ten or more. The chain is built from TRBV28 and TRBJ2-7, with TRBD1 matching over 7 bases. CDR1 and CDR2 (germline): MDHEN, SYDVKM. The CDR3 covers 18 residues. J gave up 0 bases and V 5 bases, and 16 bases lay outside the gene matches. The CDR3 DNA sequence: TGTGCCAGCAGTCCAACAGTCAGAACAGGGGAAAGCTCCTACGAGCAGTACTTC. Amino acid sequence: CASSPTVRTGESSYEQYF.

This clonotype was observed at least ten times. The chain uses TRBV20-1 and TRBJ2-1; 9 bases fit TRBD2. This CDR3 spans 14 amino acids. The J segment lost 6 bases and the V segment lost 6 bases, leaving 9 bases of the junction unmatched. Germline lookup yields CDR1 DFQATT and CDR2 SNEGSKA (reference sequence). CDR3 residues: CSAPSLAGPNEQFF. CDR3 DNA sequence: TGCAGTGCCCCCTCTCTAGCGGGACCCAATGAGCAGTTCTTC.

This chain connects TRBV28 to TRBJ1-4; a weak D match, TRBD1 (5 bases). The germline V gene encodes CDR1 MDHEN and CDR2 SYDVKM. This CDR3 is 16 amino acids long. The V and J ends lost 2 bases and 4 bases respectively, with 14 bases between them. The CDR3 DNA reads TGTGCCAGCAGTTTAAGACGGGGGGAAGGTAATGAAAAACTGTTTTTT. Translated: CASSLRRGEGNEKLFF.

V usage is TRBV29-1 and J usage is TRBJ2-2, with 7 bases identical to TRBD2. J was trimmed by 0 bases and V by 5 bases; bases with no gene match: 12. The CDR3 runs to 17 residues. The germline V gene encodes CDR1 SQVTM and CDR2 ANQGSEA. DNA for the CDR3: TGCAGCGTTAGCGGGGCACTAGCCCTTCCGAACACCGGGGAGCTGTTTTTT. The encoded protein is CSVSGALALPNTGELFF.

This clonotype has a count of ten or more. V usage is TRBV3-1 and J usage is TRBJ2-7, with 7 positions matching TRBD2. Germline V gene data show CDR1 as LGHDT and CDR2 as YNNKEL (reference sequence). The CDR3 consists of 16 residues. After removal of 1 base from V and 5 bases from J, the junction contained 11 bases not matched to a gene. CDR3: CASSQATTSVIDEQYF. The CDR3 region has the DNA TGTGCCAGCAGCCAAGCCACCACTAGCGTCATCGACGAGCAGTACTTC.

The rearrangement links TRBV19 to TRBJ1-6; weak D call: TRBD1 (6 bases). The germline V gene has CDR1 LNHDA and CDR2 SQIVND (reference sequence). Deletions cut 5 bases from V and 10 bases from J, with 12 bases between. This CDR3 has 13 residues. CDR3 amino acids: CASSVGTNSPLHF. The CDR3 DNA follows: TGTGCCAGTAGTGTCGGGACAAACTCACCCCTCCACTTT.